This TCR beta chain was sequenced in a study of cytomegalovirus exposure and HLA in healthy donors. General study findings and limits: One variant, a missense change in DCLRE1C, was linked in a later analysis to TCR beta V- and J-gene trimming.

Comments on this clone: The antigen remains unidentified.

13 Jbeta primers and 60 Vbeta primers were used for the PCR. Clones were read by immunoSEQ multiplex PCR, and TCRdb kept only the in-frame ones, dropping some. In the table there are 100,000 to 150,000 clones, approximately 86% of which are singletons. Trimming stripped 3 bases from V and 4 bases from J, with 14 bases between. Germline loops: CDR1 SEHNR, CDR2 FQNEAQ (reference sequence). The CDR3 has 15 residues. The clonotype was recovered from a boy between 10 and 17 years old in good health and CMV-seronegative. Sequenced: PBMCs. This chain uses TRBV7-9 with TRBJ2-3; D perhaps matches TRBD2 (6 bases). The DNA of the CDR3 is TGTGCCAGCAGCTTTCGGACTACAAATCCAGATACGCAGTATTTT. It yields the protein CASSFRTTNPDTQYF.